This T cell receptor beta chain was recorded in a study of CD8+ T cells in alopecia areata. About the research overall: Patients given treatment had severity scored by the percentage of scalp area affected.

The germline gives CDR1 SGHDT, CDR2 YYEEEE. The CDR3 contains 11 residues. Trimming removed 3 bases from V and 3 bases from J, with 4 bases in between. Study findings and constraints: For baseline CD8+ expansion, any link to response stays uncertain with one nonresponder. Affected lesional scalp, above all in alopecia totalis/universalis, was more clonal than normal scalp. While tofacitinib was given, many expanded lesional clones persisted in scalp and blood.

The treatment is: oral pan-JAK inhibitor, 5-10 mg twice daily. About this clone: Its antigen is unidentified. Only one base separates this from a far larger clonotype, so it likely reflects a read error. In the same sample, other DNA sequences code for this CDR3.

Extraction of RNA preceded its reverse transcription into cDNA, which served as the sequencing template. Assay: immunoSEQ multiplex PCR; the TCRdb copy retains only in-frame clones and omits some. The table lists 180,000 or so clones, 55% to 75% of them singletons. The sequences come from CD4+ T cells sorted from blood, collected at week 24, from a patient treated with tofacitinib. This receptor was taken from a human donor with alopecia areata. The rearrangement joins TRBV5-6 to TRBJ2-7; D call uncertain. CDR3 sequence: CASSSYYEQYF. DNA of the CDR3: TGTGCCAGCAGCTCATACTACGAGCAGTACTTC.